Listed below are T cell receptor beta chains from one sample, sequenced in a study of CD8+ T cells in alopecia areata. This table comes from immunoSEQ multiplex PCR, and its TCRdb copy is limited to in-frame clones, with some not included. The repertoire includes 150,000 to 200,000 clones, 64% of them detected once, and about 1.3% sits in the top ten. The input for sequencing was CD4+ T cells sorted from blood, taken around week 50, from a patient treated with tofacitinib. These TCRs come from a human donor with alopecia areata. CDR3s include the opening cysteine and the closing phenylalanine or tryptophan. Fields, in order: J gene, V gene, D gene, clone size, CDR3 DNA, CDR3 protein. D genes are given only for firm matches. Expanded clones get a size class; other rows say once, few or many, or leave the size out.

TRBJ2-3 TRBV9 TRBD2 . TGTGCCAGCAGCGTAGGGCTAGCGGGCACAGATACGCAGTATTTT CASSVGLAGTDTQYF
TRBJ1-6 TRBV30 . . TGTGCCTGGAAGGATGGAAGAATTCCTTCACCCCTCCACTTT CAWKDGRIPSPLHF
TRBJ1-2 TRBV30 TRBD1 . TGTGCCTGGAGAACTGACAGGGGGCATGGCTACACCTTC CAWRTDRGHGYTF
TRBJ1-2 TRBV7-2 . . TGTGCCAGCAGCTTACAGGGTGTAAACTATGGCTACACCTTC CASSLQGVNYGYTF
TRBJ2-5 TRBV5-1 . . TGCGCCAGCAGCGAGAGAGAGACCCAGTACTTC CASSERETQYF
TRBJ2-1 TRBV7-3 . . TGTGCCAGCAGCCTCGTGCCGAACAATGAGCAGTTCTTC CASSLVPNNEQFF
TRBJ1-1 TRBV5-1 . . TGCGCCAGCAGCTTCCCCGACAGGACAAACACTGAAGCTTTCTTT CASSFPDRTNTEAFF
TRBJ1-2 TRBV29-1 . . TGCAGCGTTGGCCCGAGGACAGCCGGTCGTGGCTACACCTTC CSVGPRTAGRGYTF
TRBJ2-4 TRBV29-1 TRBD1 few TGCAGCGTTGATGAACAGGGGCTAAACATTCAGTACTTC CSVDEQGLNIQYF
TRBJ1-2 TRBV30 . . TGTGCCTGGAGTGTACCCCAGGGGTATGGCTACACCTTC CAWSVPQGYGYTF
TRBJ1-1 TRBV30 . once TGTGCCTGGAGTGTTTCGGTACTGGGAGCTTTCTTT CAWSVSVLGAFF
TRBJ2-1 TRBV27 . . TGTGCCAGCAGCGGGACGACTAGAGGTAATGAGCAGTTCTTC CASSGTTRGNEQFF
TRBJ1-4 TRBV5-6 TRBD1 few TGTGCCAGCAGCTCCAAGGGACAGCTTAATGAAAAACTGTTTTTT CASSSKGQLNEKLFF
TRBJ2-3 TRBV10-3 . . TGTGCCATCAGTGACCCCCGGACAGCGGGGGATACGCAGTATTTT CAISDPRTAGDTQYF
TRBJ2-7 TRBV2 TRBD2 . TGTGCCAGCATCCGGGGGGGACACTACGAGCAGTACTTC CASIRGGHYEQYF
TRBJ1-6 TRBV14 . . TGTGCCAGCAGCCAAGATATCGGGGAGTCACCCCTCCACTTT CASSQDIGESPLHF
TRBJ2-7 TRBV6-5 TRBD1 . TGTGCCAGCAGTTACTCGACAGGGGCGGGGAACGAGCAGTACTTC CASSYSTGAGNEQYF
TRBJ1-5 TRBV4-3 . . TGCGCCAGCAGCCAGACGGACAGCGATCAGCCCCAGCATTTT CASSQTDSDQPQHF
TRBJ2-5 TRBV30 . . TGTGCCTGGAGTCGACTAGAAGAGACCCAGTACTTC CAWSRLEETQYF
TRBJ1-5 TRBV29-1 . . TGCAGCGTTCTGGATCCATATAACAATCAGCCCCAGCATTTT CSVLDPYNNQPQHF
TRBJ2-2 TRBV29-1 . . TGCAGCGTTGGTTCGAGACTGACCGGGGAGCTGTTTTTT CSVGSRLTGELFF
TRBJ2-3 TRBV30 . . TGTGCCTGGAGTGTCTCAGCCCTCACAGATACGCAGTATTTT CAWSVSALTDTQYF
TRBJ2-7 TRBV11-2 TRBD1 . TGTGCCAGCAGCTTTCTCGTGGGCAGGGGGCGGACCGAGCAGTACTTC CASSFLVGRGRTEQYF
TRBJ2-7 TRBV4-1 TRBD1 . TGCGCCAGCAGCCCACACAGGGGCAGTAGGAGCACCTACGAGCAGTACTTC CASSPHRGSRSTYEQYF
TRBJ2-1 TRBV6-5 TRBD1 . TGTGCCAGCACCCCCCCAGGGGGCTCCTACAATGAGCAGTTCTTC CASTPPGGSYNEQFF
TRBJ2-6 TRBV2 TRBD1 . TGTGCCGGAGGACAGGAGGTACTCTCTGGGGCCAACGTCCTGACTTTC CAGGQEVLSGANVLTF
TRBJ1-2 TRBV30 . . TGTGCCTGGAGTCCTACAGGTCGCGGCTACACCTTC CAWSPTGRGYTF
TRBJ2-4 TRBV29-1 TRBD1 . TGCAGCGTTGGCAGGGGGCGGGACATTCAGTACTTC CSVGRGRDIQYF
TRBJ1-5 TRBV4-3 . . TGCGCCAGCAGCCAATTCCACGGCGGTATACAGCCCCAGCATTTT CASSQFHGGIQPQHF
TRBJ2-7 TRBV9 . . TGTGCCAGCAGCGTAGGTCCCGGACAATCTTCCTACGAGCAGTACTTC CASSVGPGQSSYEQYF
TRBJ2-1 TRBV2 . few TGTGCCAGCAGTACAAACAGGAAAGCGAATGAGCAGTTCTTC CASSTNRKANEQFF
TRBJ1-2 TRBV6-1 TRBD1 . TGTGCCAGCAGTGGCGTTCGACAGGGCAACTATGGCTACACCTTC CASSGVRQGNYGYTF
TRBJ2-5 TRBV10-3 TRBD2 . TGTGCCACCTCCTTTAGTGCAGCGGGGGACCTGGAGACCCAGTACTTC CATSFSAAGDLETQYF
TRBJ2-4 TRBV29-1 . few TGCAGCGTTGAAGATCCGGACATTCAGTACTTC CSVEDPDIQYF
TRBJ2-5 TRBV2 . . TGTGCCAGCTCTCGGGAGGAGACCCAGTACTTC CASSREETQYF
TRBJ1-2 TRBV4-3 . . TGCGCCAGCAGCCAAGATTTTGGAGGGGCCTATGGCTACACCTTC CASSQDFGGAYGYTF
TRBJ2-5 TRBV25-1 . . TGTGCCAGCAGTGAAGGTCTCCGGCAGGTGGAGACCCAGTACTTC CASSEGLRQVETQYF
TRBJ1-1 TRBV2 TRBD1 . TGTGCCAGGCCGCGCAGGGGGCGGACTGAAGCTTTCTTT CARPRRGRTEAFF
TRBJ2-1 TRBV5-1 . . TGCGCCAGCAGAGTGGGGACTCAGACCTACAATGAGCAGTTCTTC CASRVGTQTYNEQFF
TRBJ2-5 TRBV7-9 . . TGTGCCAGCAGCTTAGGAGAGTACCAAGAGACCCAGTACTTC CASSLGEYQETQYF
TRBJ1-1 TRBV29-1 . . TGCAGCGTGGCGGTCGTCATCGGGGACACTGAAGCTTTCTTT CSVAVVIGDTEAFF
TRBJ2-7 TRBV30 . . TGTGCCTGGAGTGTACGGTTAGGGACCTACGAGCAGTACTTC CAWSVRLGTYEQYF
TRBJ2-3 TRBV30 . . TGTGCCTGGAGCGGATCCCCCTTGGGATCGTCTGATGGCACAGATACGCAGTATTTT CAWSGSPLGSSDGTDTQYF
TRBJ1-1 TRBV5-1 . . TGCGCCAGCAGCTTGAAACAGGGGAACACTGAAGCTTTCTTT CASSLKQGNTEAFF
TRBJ1-2 TRBV29-1 . . TGCAGCGTTGAAGTGGAGGGGACGCATGGCTACACCTTC CSVEVEGTHGYTF
TRBJ1-2 TRBV4-3 TRBD1 . TGCGCCAGCAGCCCCCGACAGGGGGATGGCTACACCTTC CASSPRQGDGYTF
TRBJ2-3 TRBV6-1 TRBD2 . TGTGCCAGCAGTGCCCGGACTAGCGGGGCAGATACGCAGTATTTT CASSARTSGADTQYF
TRBJ2-3 TRBV6-1 . . TGTGCCAGCGGTGGAACCCCCGGTCCAGATACGCAGTATTTT CASGGTPGPDTQYF
TRBJ1-1 TRBV7-6 . . TGTGCCAGCAGCCGCCAGATGAACACTGAAGCTTTCTTT CASSRQMNTEAFF
TRBJ1-1 TRBV2 . . TGTGCCAGCTCCAACAGGGAAAACACTGAAGCTTTCTTT CASSNRENTEAFF
TRBJ2-5 TRBV5-1 . . TGCGCCAGCAGCTTGGGGTCAAATCAAGAGACCCAGTACTTC CASSLGSNQETQYF
TRBJ2-3 TRBV2 . . TGTGCCAGCAAGGCTAGCACAGATACGCAGTATTTT CASKASTDTQYF